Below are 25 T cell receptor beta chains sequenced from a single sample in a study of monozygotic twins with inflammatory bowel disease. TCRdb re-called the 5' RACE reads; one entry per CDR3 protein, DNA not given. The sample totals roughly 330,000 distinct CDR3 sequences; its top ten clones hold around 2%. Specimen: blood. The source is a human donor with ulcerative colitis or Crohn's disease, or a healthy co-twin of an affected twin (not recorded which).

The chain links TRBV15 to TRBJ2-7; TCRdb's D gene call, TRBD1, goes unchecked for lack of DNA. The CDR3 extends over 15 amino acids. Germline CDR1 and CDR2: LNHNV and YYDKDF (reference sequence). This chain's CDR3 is CATSREAGAPYEQYF.

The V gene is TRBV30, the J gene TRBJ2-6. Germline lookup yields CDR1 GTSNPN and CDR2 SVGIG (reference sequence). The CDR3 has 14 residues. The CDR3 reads CAWSDLSGANVLTF.

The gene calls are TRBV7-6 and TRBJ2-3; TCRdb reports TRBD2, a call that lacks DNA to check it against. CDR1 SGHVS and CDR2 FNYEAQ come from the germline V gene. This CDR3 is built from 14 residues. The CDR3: CASSIGRAGDTQYF.

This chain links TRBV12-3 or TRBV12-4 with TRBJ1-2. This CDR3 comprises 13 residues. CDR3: CASSFEGSYGYTF.

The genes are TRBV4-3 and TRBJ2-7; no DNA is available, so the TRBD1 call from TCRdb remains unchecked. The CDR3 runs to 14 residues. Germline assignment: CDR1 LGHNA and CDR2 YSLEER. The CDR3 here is CASSQDRRGYEQYF.

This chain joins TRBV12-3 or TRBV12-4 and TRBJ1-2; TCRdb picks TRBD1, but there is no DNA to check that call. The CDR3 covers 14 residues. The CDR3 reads CASSFKGTYYGYTF.

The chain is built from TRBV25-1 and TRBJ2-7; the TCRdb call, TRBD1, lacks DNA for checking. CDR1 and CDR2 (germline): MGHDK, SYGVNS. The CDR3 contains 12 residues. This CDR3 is CASSEYKGEQYF.

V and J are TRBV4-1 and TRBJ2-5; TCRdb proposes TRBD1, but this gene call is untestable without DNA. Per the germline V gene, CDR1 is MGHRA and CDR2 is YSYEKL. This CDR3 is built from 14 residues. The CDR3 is CASSQARGEETQYF.

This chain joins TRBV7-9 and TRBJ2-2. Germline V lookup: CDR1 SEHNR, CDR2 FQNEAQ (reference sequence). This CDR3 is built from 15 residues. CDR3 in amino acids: CASSLALREPGELFF. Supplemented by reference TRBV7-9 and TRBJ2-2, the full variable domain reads DTGVSQNPRHKITKRGQNVTFRCDPISEHNRLYWYRQTLGQGPEFLTYFQNEAQLEKSRLLSDRFSAERPKGSFSTLEIQRTEQGDSAMYLCASSLALREPGELFFGEGSRLTVL.

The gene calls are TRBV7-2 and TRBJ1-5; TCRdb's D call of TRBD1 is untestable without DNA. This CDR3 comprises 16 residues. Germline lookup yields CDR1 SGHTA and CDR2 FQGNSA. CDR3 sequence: CASSPDRTGPGQPQHF.

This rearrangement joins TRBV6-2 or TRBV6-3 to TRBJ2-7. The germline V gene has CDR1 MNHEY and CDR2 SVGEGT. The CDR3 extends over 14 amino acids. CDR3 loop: CASSYTDPTYEQYF.

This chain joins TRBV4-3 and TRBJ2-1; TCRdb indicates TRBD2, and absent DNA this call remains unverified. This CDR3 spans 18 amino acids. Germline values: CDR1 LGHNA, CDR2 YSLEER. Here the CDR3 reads CASSQERLAGGIHNEQFF.

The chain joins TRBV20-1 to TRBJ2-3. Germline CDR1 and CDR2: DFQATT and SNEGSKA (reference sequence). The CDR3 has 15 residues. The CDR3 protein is CSARSLAPSTDTQYF.

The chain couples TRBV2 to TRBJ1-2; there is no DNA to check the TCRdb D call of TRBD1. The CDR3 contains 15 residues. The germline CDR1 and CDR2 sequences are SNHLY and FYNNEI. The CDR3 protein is CASRLGQGLGYGYTF.

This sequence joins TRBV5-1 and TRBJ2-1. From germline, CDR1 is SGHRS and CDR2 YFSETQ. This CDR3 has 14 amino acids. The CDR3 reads CASSLEQSYNEQFF.

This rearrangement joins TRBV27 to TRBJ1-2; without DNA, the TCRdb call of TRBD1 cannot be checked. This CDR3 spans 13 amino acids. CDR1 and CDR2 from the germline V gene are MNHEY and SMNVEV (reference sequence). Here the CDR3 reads CASSLRQGEGYTF.

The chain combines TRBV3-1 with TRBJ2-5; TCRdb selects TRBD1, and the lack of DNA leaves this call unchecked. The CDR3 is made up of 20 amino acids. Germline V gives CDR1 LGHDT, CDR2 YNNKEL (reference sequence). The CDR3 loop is CASSPGVGTVRGGKKETQYF.

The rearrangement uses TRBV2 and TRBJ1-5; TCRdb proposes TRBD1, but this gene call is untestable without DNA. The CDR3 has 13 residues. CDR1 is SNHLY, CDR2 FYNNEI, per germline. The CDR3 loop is CASNSDRAVPQHF.

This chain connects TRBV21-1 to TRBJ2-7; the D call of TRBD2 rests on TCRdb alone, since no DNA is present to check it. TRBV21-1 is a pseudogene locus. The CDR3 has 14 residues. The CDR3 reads CASVLRDFLYEQYF.

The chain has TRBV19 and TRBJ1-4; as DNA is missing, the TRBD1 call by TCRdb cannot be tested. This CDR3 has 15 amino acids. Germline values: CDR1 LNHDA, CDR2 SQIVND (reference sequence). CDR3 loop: CASSIGRGTNEKLFF.

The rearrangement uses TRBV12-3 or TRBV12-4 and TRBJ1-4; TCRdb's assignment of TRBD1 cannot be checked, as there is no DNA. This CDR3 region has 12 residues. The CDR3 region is CARDRGGEKLFF.

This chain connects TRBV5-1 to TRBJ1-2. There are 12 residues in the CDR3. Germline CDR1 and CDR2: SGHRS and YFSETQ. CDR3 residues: CASTLDREGYTF.

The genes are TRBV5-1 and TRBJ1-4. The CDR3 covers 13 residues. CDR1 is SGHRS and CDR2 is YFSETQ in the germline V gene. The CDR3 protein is CASSSDGVEKLFF.

This CDR3 reads CTSSPQAGRSPLHF. V gene TRBV18 combines with J gene TRBJ1-6; TCRdb reports TRBD1, a call that lacks DNA to check it against. The CDR3 has 14 residues. Germline lookup yields CDR1 KGHSH and CDR2 LQKENI. The full variable domain, completed using reference TRBV18 and TRBJ1-6, is NAGVMQNPRHLVRRRGQEARLRCSPMKGHSHVYWYRQLPEEGLKFMVYLQKENIIDESGMPKERFSAEFPKEGPSILRIQQVVRGDSAAYFCTSSPQAGRSPLHFGNGTRLTVT.

CDR3 region: CSANYPDTLYSPLHF. V usage is TRBV20-1 and J usage is TRBJ1-6; TCRdb lists TRBD1, though no DNA is available to test this call. Germline V gene sequence: CDR1 DFQATT, CDR2 SNEGSKA (reference sequence). This CDR3 contains 15 residues.